The sequence of this TCR beta chain was determined in a study of T cells in Graves' hyperthyroidism and ophthalmopathy. A word on this clonotype: Its antigen is currently unknown.

Regions amplified from RNA transcripts were the TCR beta CDR3 regions. An initial round of RT-PCR targeting the TCR CDR3 relied on the HTBI primer set. TCRdb processed the multiplex PCR reads anew with MiXCR; each CDR3 protein has one entry. The sample records some 510,000 distinct CDR3 sequences, 40% to 55% being singletons. Germline CDR1 reads SQVTM; CDR2 reads ANQGSEA. This CDR3 is built from 12 residues. Lactation, pregnancy, other autoimmune disease or uncontrolled infection excluded patients. General observations from the study: Classification by a 13 V-J model distinguished ophthalmopathy from stable hyperthyroidism.

The sample consisted of peripheral blood or thyroid tissue (not recorded which). V usage is TRBV29-1 and J usage is TRBJ2-5, with D possibly TRBD1 on 5 matching bases. The assigned J gene may be wrong: the sequence end matches TRBJ2-7 better. This clonotype originated in a woman younger than 35 with Graves' hyperthyroidism. CDR3 in DNA: TGCAGCGTTGAGGGGCCCGTCTACGAGCAGTACTTC. Translation gives CSVEGPVYEQYF.